The T cell receptor beta chain described here comes from a study of blood T cell repertoires in COVID-19. Method: immunoSEQ multiplex PCR; TCRdb's copy keeps in-frame clones and lacks some. The table shows 98,000 or so clones, with roughly four fifths occurring only once. Germline lookup yields CDR1 KGHSH and CDR2 LQKENI. V gave up 0 bases and J gave up 8 bases, with 13 bases separating them. The CDR3 is made up of 14 amino acids. Sequencing input: peripheral blood. V gene TRBV18 combines with J gene TRBJ1-2, with D perhaps matching TRBD1 (6 bases). The sequence was obtained from a man aged 55 to 70 with acute or convalescent COVID-19. Here the CDR3 reads CASSPPGAFGGYTF. As DNA, the CDR3 is TGTGCCAGCTCACCACCGGGGGCGTTCGGAGGCTACACCTTC.